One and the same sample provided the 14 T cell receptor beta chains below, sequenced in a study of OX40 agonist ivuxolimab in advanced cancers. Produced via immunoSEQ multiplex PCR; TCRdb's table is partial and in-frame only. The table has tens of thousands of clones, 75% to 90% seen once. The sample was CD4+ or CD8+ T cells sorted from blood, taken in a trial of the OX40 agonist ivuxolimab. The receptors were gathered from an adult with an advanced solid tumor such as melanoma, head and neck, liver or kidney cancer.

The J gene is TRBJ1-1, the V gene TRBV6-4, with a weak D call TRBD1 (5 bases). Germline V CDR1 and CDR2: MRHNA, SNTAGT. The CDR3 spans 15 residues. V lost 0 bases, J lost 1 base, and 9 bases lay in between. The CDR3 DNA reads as TGTGCCAGCAGTGACTCAGGGGACCCGAACACTGAAGCTTTCTTT. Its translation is CASSDSGDPNTEAFF.

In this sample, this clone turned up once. The CDR3 protein is CASTPSPGANSPLHF. The CDR3 bases are TGTGCCAGCACCCCGAGTCCCGGGGCCAATTCACCCCTCCACTTT. The gene calls are TRBV28 and TRBJ1-6; the D gene is possibly TRBD1 (5 bases). Looked up from germline, CDR1 is MDHEN and CDR2 is SYDVKM. The CDR3 extends over 15 amino acids. V dropped 7 bases and J dropped 7 bases, with 17 bases sitting between them.

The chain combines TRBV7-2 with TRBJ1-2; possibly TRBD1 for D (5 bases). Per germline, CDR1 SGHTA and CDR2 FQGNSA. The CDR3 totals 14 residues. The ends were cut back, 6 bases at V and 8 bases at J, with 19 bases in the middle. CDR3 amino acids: CASSDPGPWGGYTF. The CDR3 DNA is TGTGCCAGCAGTGACCCAGGGCCCTGGGGGGGCTACACCTTC.

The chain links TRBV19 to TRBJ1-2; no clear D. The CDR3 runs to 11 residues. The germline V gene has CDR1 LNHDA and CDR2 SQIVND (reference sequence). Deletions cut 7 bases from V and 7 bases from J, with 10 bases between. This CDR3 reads CASNEGGGYTF. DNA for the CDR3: TGTGCCAGTAATGAGGGCGGTGGCTACACCTTC. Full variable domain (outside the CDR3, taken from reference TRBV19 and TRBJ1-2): DGGITQSPKYLFRKEGQNVTLSCEQNLNHDAMYWYRQDPGQGLRLIYYSQIVNDFQKGDIAEGYSVSREKKESFPLTVTSAQKNPTAFYLCASNEGGGYTFGSGTRLTVV.

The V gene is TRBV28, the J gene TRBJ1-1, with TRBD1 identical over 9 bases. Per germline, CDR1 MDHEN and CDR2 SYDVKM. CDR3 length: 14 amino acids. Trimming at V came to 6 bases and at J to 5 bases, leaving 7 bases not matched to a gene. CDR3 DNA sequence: TGTGCCAGCAGCCGGGGACAGGGAAAAACTGAAGCTTTCTTT. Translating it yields CASSRGQGKTEAFF. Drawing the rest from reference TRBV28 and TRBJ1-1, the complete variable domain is DVKVTQSSRYLVKRTGEKVFLECVQDMDHENMFWYRQDPGLGLRLIYFSYDVKMKEKGDIPEGYSVSREKKERFSLILESASTNQTSMYLCASSRGQGKTEAFFGQGTRLTVV.

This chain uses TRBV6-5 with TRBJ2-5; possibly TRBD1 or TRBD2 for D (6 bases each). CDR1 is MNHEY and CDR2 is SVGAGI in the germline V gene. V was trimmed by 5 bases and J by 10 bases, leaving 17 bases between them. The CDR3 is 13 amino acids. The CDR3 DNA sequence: TGTGCCAGCAGTCTACTTAGGGGGGCAGGCCAGTACTTC. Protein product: CASSLLRGAGQYF.

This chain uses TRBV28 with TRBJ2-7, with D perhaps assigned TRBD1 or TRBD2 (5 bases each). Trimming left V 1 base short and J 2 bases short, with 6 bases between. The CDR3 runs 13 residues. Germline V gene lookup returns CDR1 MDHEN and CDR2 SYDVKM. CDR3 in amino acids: CASSLSGPYEQYV. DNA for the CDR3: TGTGCCAGCAGTTTATCGGGACCCTACGAGCAGTACGTC.

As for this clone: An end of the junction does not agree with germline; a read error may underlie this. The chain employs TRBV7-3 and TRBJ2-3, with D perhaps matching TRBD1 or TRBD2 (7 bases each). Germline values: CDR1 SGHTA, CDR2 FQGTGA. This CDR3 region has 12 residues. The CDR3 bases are TGTGCCAGCAGGGGAGGGGGCGCCGAGAAGAATTTT. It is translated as CASRGGGAEKNF.

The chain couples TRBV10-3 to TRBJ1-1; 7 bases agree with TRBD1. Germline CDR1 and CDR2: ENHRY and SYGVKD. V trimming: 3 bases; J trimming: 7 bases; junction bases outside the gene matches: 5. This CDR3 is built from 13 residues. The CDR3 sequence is CAISERGPGEAFF. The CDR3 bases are TGTGCCATCAGTGAAAGGGGGCCGGGTGAAGCTTTCTTT.

The CDR3 protein is CASSLVGTGVYGYTF. CDR3 DNA sequence: TGTGCCAGCAGCTTAGTTGGGACTGGAGTTTATGGCTACACCTTC. This sequence joins TRBV7-3 and TRBJ1-2; perhaps TRBD1 as D (5 bases). CDR1 and CDR2 (germline): SGHTA, FQGTGA. There are 15 residues in the CDR3. Trimming left V 2 bases short and J 5 bases short, with 15 bases between.

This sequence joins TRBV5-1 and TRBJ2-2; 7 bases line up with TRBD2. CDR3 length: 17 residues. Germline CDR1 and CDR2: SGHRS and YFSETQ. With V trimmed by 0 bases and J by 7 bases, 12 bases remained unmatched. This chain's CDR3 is CASSLETGLVTGGELFF. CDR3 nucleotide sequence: TGCGCCAGCAGCTTGGAAACAGGACTAGTGACCGGCGGGGAGCTGTTTTTT.

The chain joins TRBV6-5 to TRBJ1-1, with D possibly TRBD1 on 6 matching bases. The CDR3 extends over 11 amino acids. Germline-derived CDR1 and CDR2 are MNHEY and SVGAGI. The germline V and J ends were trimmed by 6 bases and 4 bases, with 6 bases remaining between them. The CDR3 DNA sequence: TGTGCCAGCAGACAGGGCACTGAAGCTTTCTTT. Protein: CASRQGTEAFF.

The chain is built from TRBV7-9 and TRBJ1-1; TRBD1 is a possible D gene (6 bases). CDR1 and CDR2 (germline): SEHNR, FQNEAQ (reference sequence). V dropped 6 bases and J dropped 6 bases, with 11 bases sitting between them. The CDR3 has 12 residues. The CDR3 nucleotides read TGTGCCAGCAGTCCCAGGGGCCCTGAAGCTTTCTTT. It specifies CASSPRGPEAFF.

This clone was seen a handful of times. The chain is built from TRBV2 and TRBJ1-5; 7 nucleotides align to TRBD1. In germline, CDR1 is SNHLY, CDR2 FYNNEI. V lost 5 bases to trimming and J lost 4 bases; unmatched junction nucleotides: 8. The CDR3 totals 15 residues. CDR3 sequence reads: CASSTMAQGNQPQHF. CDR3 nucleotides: TGTGCCAGCAGTACCATGGCACAGGGGAATCAGCCCCAGCATTTT.